These T cell receptor beta chains were read from a single sample in a study of blood T cells in healthy people across ages. TCRdb analysed the 5' RACE reads with MiXCR anew, one entry per CDR3 protein. This sample yields 1.2 million to 1.5 million distinct CDR3 sequences, of which around two fifths are seen a single time; roughly 8.2% belongs to the top ten. Input material: blood. The receptors shown here come from a woman younger than 35 in good health. The CDR3 runs from the conserved cysteine through the conserved F or W. D genes are given only for firm matches. Clone size is shown for a subset of rows, as once, few, many or a class of expanded clone.

abundance,d_gene,j_gene,v_gene,CDR3nt,CDR3aa
many,TRBD1,TRBJ2-7,TRBV5-1,TGCGCCAGCAGCGCCGGGACAGGGTCCTACGAGCAGTACTTC,CASSAGTGSYEQYF
NA,NA,TRBJ2-7,TRBV6-5,TGTGCCAGCAGGGGCGAAGGCTCCTACTCCTACGAGCAGTACTTC,CASRGEGSYSYEQYF
NA,NA,TRBJ2-1,TRBV6-5,TGTGCCAGCAGTTACTCGTTCGGCGGCCACAATGAGCAGTTCTTC,CASSYSFGGHNEQFF
few,NA,TRBJ2-1,TRBV7-3,TGTGCCAGCAGCTTGGACTCCTTCAATGAGCAGTTCTTC,CASSLDSFNEQFF
NA,TRBD1,TRBJ2-7,TRBV6-6,TGTGCCAGCAGTTCTCTGGGACAGGGGGTGTCCTACGAGCAGTACTTC,CASSSLGQGVSYEQYF
NA,NA,TRBJ2-2,TRBV7-6,TGTGCCAGCAGCTTATTTCTAGCGACGAACACCGGGGAGCTGTTTTTT,CASSLFLATNTGELFF
NA,TRBD2,TRBJ2-4,TRBV4-1,TGCGCCAGCAGCCAAGATACGGTCGGTAGCGGGGGTGCGGCCAAAAACATTCAGTACTTC,CASSQDTVGSGGAAKNIQYF
once,NA,TRBJ1-2,TRBV14,TGTGCCAGCAGCCAGGAAGACAGGAATCGGGGCTACACCTTC,CASSQEDRNRGYTF
NA,NA,TRBJ2-3,TRBV20-1,TGCAGTGCCCTAACAGGGTTAGATACGCAGTATTTT,CSALTGLDTQYF
few,NA,TRBJ1-2,TRBV29-1,TGCAGCGTTGTGCCAGGGAGCTATGGCTACACCTTC,CSVVPGSYGYTF
NA,TRBD1,TRBJ2-7,TRBV14,TGTGCCAGCCGACAGGGAACTACCTACGAGCAGTACTTC,CASRQGTTYEQYF
NA,NA,TRBJ2-7,TRBV7-6,TGTGCCAGCAGCTTAGCGGGCCTTACCTACGAGCAGTACTTC,CASSLAGLTYEQYF
NA,TRBD1,TRBJ2-4,TRBV20-1,TGCAGTGCAGCCCCGGACAGGGTGCTTTTAGCCAAAAACATTCAGTACTTC,CSAAPDRVLLAKNIQYF
NA,NA,TRBJ2-7,TRBV20-1,TGCAGTGCCCGACGATCGGACTACGAGCAGTACTTC,CSARRSDYEQYF
NA,TRBD1,TRBJ1-2,TRBV6-6,TGTGCCAGCAGTCACAAACAGGGGCCTGGCTACACCTTC,CASSHKQGPGYTF
NA,NA,TRBJ2-1,TRBV2,TGTGCCAGCAGTGTGGAGGGCTACCTCCGGTACAATGAGCAGTTCTTC,CASSVEGYLRYNEQFF
few,TRBD2,TRBJ2-7,TRBV5-1,TGCGCCAGCAGCTTGTGGCTAGCGGGGGTAAACCCCTCCTACGAGCAGTACTTC,CASSLWLAGVNPSYEQYF
NA,TRBD1,TRBJ1-2,TRBV6-1,TGTGCCAGCTGGTACAGGGGGGTGATGGATGGCTACACCTTC,CASWYRGVMDGYTF
NA,NA,TRBJ2-7,TRBV2,TGTGCCAGCAGCGACAGTGGTTACAATGAGCAGTACTTC,CASSDSGYNEQYF
NA,TRBD1,TRBJ1-2,TRBV2,TGTGCCAGCAGTCTCCAATTACAGGGGGGACTCTATGGCTACACCTTC,CASSLQLQGGLYGYTF
few,TRBD2,TRBJ2-1,TRBV6-1,TGTGCCAGCAGTCTGGGACTAGCGGGAGGGCCTTTCAATGAGCAGTTCTTC,CASSLGLAGGPFNEQFF
few,NA,TRBJ2-7,TRBV15,TGTGCCACCAGCAGAGGGGACACCTCCTACGAGCAGTACTTC,CATSRGDTSYEQYF
few,NA,TRBJ1-1,TRBV27,TGTGCCAGCAGTTTGGGGCAGCGCTGGGGAACTGAAGCTTTCTTT,CASSLGQRWGTEAFF
NA,NA,TRBJ2-2,TRBV27,TGTGCCAGCAGTGCTGGACTGGGAGCCGGGGAGCTGTTTTTT,CASSAGLGAGELFF
NA,TRBD2,TRBJ2-2,TRBV12-3/TRBV12-4,TGTGCCAGCAGTTCCTCTAGCGGGGGTCTTCATAACACCGGGGAGCTGTTTTTT,CASSSSSGGLHNTGELFF
NA,TRBD2,TRBJ2-7,TRBV10-2,TGCGCCAGCTGTAGCGGGGGCCAAACCTACGAGCAGTACTTC,CASCSGGQTYEQYF
NA,NA,TRBJ2-7,TRBV21-1,TGTGCCAGCACCCGACCGACTTACAATGAGCAGTACTTC,CASTRPTYNEQYF
NA,NA,TRBJ1-2,TRBV25-1,TGTGCCAGCAGTGCAGGGGCCCATGGCTACACCTTC,CASSAGAHGYTF
few,TRBD1,TRBJ2-3,TRBV6-1,TGTGCCGGAAAGGGGGCGACAGATACGCAGTATTTT,CAGKGATDTQYF
NA,TRBD2,TRBJ2-3,TRBV3-1,TGTGCCAGCAGCGCGACTAGCGGGGGGTCCACAGATACGCAGTATTTT,CASSATSGGSTDTQYF
NA,NA,TRBJ1-2,TRBV28,TGTGCCAGCAGTTCTGGGGCCCGTGGCTACACCTTC,CASSSGARGYTF
few,TRBD2,TRBJ2-3,TRBV12-3/TRBV12-4,TGTGCCAGCAGTTTCCAGCGGGGCAGCACAGATGCGCAGTATTTT,CASSFQRGSTDAQYF
NA,NA,TRBJ1-2,TRBV12-3/TRBV12-4,TGTGCCAGCAGCGGGGGTGGGGGCATCTATGGCTACACCTTC,CASSGGGGIYGYTF
NA,TRBD1,TRBJ2-1,TRBV6-1,TGTGCCAGCAGTGAGATTCCGGGACAGATTTACAATGAGCAGTTCTTC,CASSEIPGQIYNEQFF
NA,NA,TRBJ2-7,TRBV18,TGTGCCAGCTCACTGGCTACCCCGCTAAAAGACGAGCAGTACTTC,CASSLATPLKDEQYF
many,NA,TRBJ1-1,TRBV12-3/TRBV12-4,TGTGCCAGCAGTTTATCACAGGGAGGAGCTTTCTTT,CASSLSQGGAFF
NA,NA,TRBJ2-1,TRBV12-3/TRBV12-4,TGTGCCAGCAGCACGGACTATGAGCAGTTCTTC,CASSTDYEQFF
many,TRBD2,TRBJ2-4,TRBV29-1,TGCAGCGTGAGCCCCCCGGGCGGGGGCAAAAACATTCAGTACTTC,CSVSPPGGGKNIQYF
few,NA,TRBJ2-5,TRBV3-1,TGTGCCAGCAGCCAAGTAGCGACGGAGACCCAGTACTTC,CASSQVATETQYF
NA,NA,TRBJ2-5,TRBV30,TGTGCCTGGAGTGGGGGGGTCCAAGAGACCCAGTACTTC,CAWSGGVQETQYF
NA,NA,TRBJ1-1,TRBV2,TGTGCCAGCAGCCCTCCCGGGGCCGCTTTCTTT,CASSPPGAAFF
many,TRBD1,TRBJ2-7,TRBV7-9,TGCGCCAGCAGCCCAGGACAGGGCTACTACGAGCAGTACTTC,CASSPGQGYYEQYF
NA,TRBD2,TRBJ2-2,TRBV4-2,TGTGCCAGCAGCCAAGATAGCGGGTTCGCGAACACCGGGGAGCTGTTTTTT,CASSQDSGFANTGELFF
NA,TRBD1,TRBJ2-5,TRBV5-8,TGTGCCAGCAGCACTCTACAGGGGGCTGGCCAAGAGACCCAGTACTTC,CASSTLQGAGQETQYF
NA,TRBD2,TRBJ2-7,TRBV7-2,TGTGCCAGCAGCTTAGCGCCTAGCGGGAGGGTGGGCTACGAGCAGTACTTC,CASSLAPSGRVGYEQYF
few,NA,TRBJ2-5,TRBV2,TGTGCCAGCAGTGATTCGCTCGGCAGAGAGCAGTACTTC,CASSDSLGREQYF
NA,NA,TRBJ2-7,TRBV28,TGTGCCAGCAGGAAGGCCTACGAGCAGTACTTC,CASRKAYEQYF
NA,NA,TRBJ2-6,TRBV9,TGTGCCAGCAGCGTATTCGGAACTGGGGCCAACGTCCTGACTTTC,CASSVFGTGANVLTF
NA,NA,TRBJ1-1,TRBV12-3/TRBV12-4,TGTGCCAGCAGCCCTCGGAACGCTGAAGCTTTCTTT,CASSPRNAEAFF
NA,NA,TRBJ2-1,TRBV12-5,TGTGCTAGTGGGCAGAACAATGAGCGGTTCTTC,CASGQNNERFF
NA,NA,TRBJ1-2,TRBV27,TGTGCCAGCAGCCCCCGAATGGGAGGTAACTATGGCTACACCTTC,CASSPRMGGNYGYTF
NA,NA,TRBJ2-1,TRBV7-7,TGTGCCAGCAGCCCCGACGATTCTAGTAATGAGCAGTTCTTC,CASSPDDSSNEQFF
NA,TRBD2,TRBJ2-1,TRBV12-3/TRBV12-4,TGTGCCAGCAGTTTCAACCTAGCGGACAATGAGCAGTTCTTC,CASSFNLADNEQFF
NA,NA,TRBJ2-7,TRBV28,TGTGCCAGCGCGCTACCCGCGGGCCCTACCTACGAGCAGTACTTC,CASALPAGPTYEQYF
NA,NA,TRBJ2-7,TRBV6-9,TGTGCCAGCAGTTATTTCCCAGGGTCGAGCTCCTACGAGCAGTACTTC,CASSYFPGSSSYEQYF